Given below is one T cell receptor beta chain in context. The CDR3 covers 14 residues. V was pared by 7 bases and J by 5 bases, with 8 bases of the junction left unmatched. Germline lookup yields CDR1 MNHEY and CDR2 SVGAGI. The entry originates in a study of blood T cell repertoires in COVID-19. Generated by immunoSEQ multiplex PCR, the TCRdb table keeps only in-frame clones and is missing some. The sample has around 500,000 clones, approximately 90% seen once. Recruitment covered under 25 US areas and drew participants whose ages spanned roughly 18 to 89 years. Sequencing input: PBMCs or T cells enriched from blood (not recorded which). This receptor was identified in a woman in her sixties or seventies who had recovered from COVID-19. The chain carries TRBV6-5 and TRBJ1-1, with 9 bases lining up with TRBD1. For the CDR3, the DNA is TGTGCCAGCAACTACAGGGGGCAATGGACTGAAGCTTTCTTT. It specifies CASNYRGQWTEAFF.